The table lists the clone carrying this TCR beta chain with a few counts. Its matching antigen is unknown. This specimen belongs to a study of a mutant IDH1 vaccine in newly diagnosed glioma. Study overall: Vaccine dosing followed radiotherapy by 4-6 weeks, or accompanied temozolomide cycles. The V12 visit happened in week 35, and the V13 visit happened in week 47.

Specified time point: week 35, safety follow-up. A 20-mer mutant IDH1 peptide at 300 ug was injected subcutaneously with topical imiquimod. Weeks 1, 3, 5, 7, 11, 15, 19 and 23 were when patients received their eight vaccinations. The protocol was immunoSEQ multiplex PCR, while the TCRdb copy is restricted to in-frame clones and leaves out a portion. The profile covers fewer than 35,000 clones, with about four fifths appearing a single time and about 7.9% taken by the ten largest. V was pared by 3 bases and J by 6 bases, with 5 bases of the junction left unmatched. In germline, CDR1 is ENHRY, CDR2 SYGVKD. The CDR3 is made up of 13 amino acids.

The input for sequencing was PBMCs, taken from a glioma patient whose treatment included an IDH1 peptide vaccine. The rearrangement links TRBV10-3 to TRBJ2-7; 7 positions agree with TRBD2. The source is a man between 50 and 59 years old with glioma. The CDR3 DNA reads TGTGCCATCAGTGATACTAGCGTGGGCGAGCAGTACTTC. This codes for CAISDTSVGEQYF.